Listed below are T cell receptor beta chains from one sample, sequenced in a study of blood T cell repertoires in COVID-19. Using immunoSEQ multiplex PCR, the repertoire was profiled, and TCRdb retains in-frame clones only, with some absent. Here the sample spans some 250,000 clones, around 87% being singletons. Sequences were obtained from PBMCs or T cells enriched from blood (not recorded which). The receptor source for this set is a woman aged 40 to 55 with acute COVID-19. The CDR3 runs from the conserved cysteine through the conserved F or W. The order of the fields is V gene, clone size, D gene, J gene, CDR3 DNA, CDR3 protein. A D gene is named only where the DNA matches it firmly. A clone size is listed for some rows: how often the clone was seen (once, few, many), or a class if it is expanded.

v_call: TRBV11-3; clone_size: .; d_call: .; j_call: TRBJ2-1; cdr3_nt: TGTGCCAGCAGCCCAGAGGTCGGCTCCTACAATGAGCAGTTCTTC; cdr3_aa: CASSPEVGSYNEQFF
v_call: TRBV4-1; clone_size: .; d_call: TRBD1; j_call: TRBJ1-1; cdr3_nt: TGCGCCAGCAGCCACACAGGGGCTCCCAACACTGAAGCTTTCTTT; cdr3_aa: CASSHTGAPNTEAFF
v_call: TRBV6-5; clone_size: .; d_call: TRBD1; j_call: TRBJ1-2; cdr3_nt: TGTGCCAGCAGAACCGGGACAGCGCAAGGCTACACCTTC; cdr3_aa: CASRTGTAQGYTF
v_call: TRBV9; clone_size: .; d_call: TRBD2; j_call: TRBJ2-3; cdr3_nt: TGTGCCAGCAGCGTAGGAAGCGGGAGAGGGAGCACAGATACGCAGTATTTT; cdr3_aa: CASSVGSGRGSTDTQYF
v_call: TRBV11-2; clone_size: .; d_call: TRBD2; j_call: TRBJ2-3; cdr3_nt: TGTGCCAGCAGCTTAGATGCTAGCGGGATGGTTGATACGCAGTATTTT; cdr3_aa: CASSLDASGMVDTQYF
v_call: TRBV20-1; clone_size: .; d_call: TRBD2; j_call: TRBJ2-7; cdr3_nt: TGCAGTGCTAGTTTGCTTCTAGCGGGAGTTGTTTACGAGCAGTACTTC; cdr3_aa: CSASLLLAGVVYEQYF
v_call: TRBV29-1; clone_size: .; d_call: TRBD1; j_call: TRBJ2-7; cdr3_nt: TGCAGCGTTGACGGGACAGGGATTGGCGAGCAGTACTTC; cdr3_aa: CSVDGTGIGEQYF
v_call: TRBV11-3; clone_size: .; d_call: .; j_call: TRBJ2-7; cdr3_nt: TGTGCCAGCAGCTTGGCTCCCGCTGCGGGGTACGAGCAGTACTTC; cdr3_aa: CASSLAPAAGYEQYF
v_call: TRBV9; clone_size: .; d_call: TRBD2; j_call: TRBJ2-5; cdr3_nt: TGTGCCAGCAGCGTAGCCGGGAGGGAGACCCAGTACTTC; cdr3_aa: CASSVAGRETQYF
v_call: TRBV2; clone_size: .; d_call: .; j_call: TRBJ1-1; cdr3_nt: TGTGCCAGCAGTGAAGATCCGAGGGCTTTCTTT; cdr3_aa: CASSEDPRAFF
v_call: TRBV3-1/TRBV3-2; clone_size: .; d_call: TRBD1; j_call: TRBJ2-1; cdr3_nt: TGTGCCAGCAGCCAAGGGTTTAGGCAGGGGGCTTACAATGAGCAGTTCTTC; cdr3_aa: CASSQGFRQGAYNEQFF
v_call: TRBV18; clone_size: once; d_call: TRBD1; j_call: TRBJ2-1; cdr3_nt: TGTGCCAGCTCACCGACAGGGTTGAATGAGCAGTTCTTC; cdr3_aa: CASSPTGLNEQFF
v_call: TRBV4-1; clone_size: .; d_call: .; j_call: TRBJ2-7; cdr3_nt: TGCGCCAGCAGCCAAGATAACGAGCAGTACTTC; cdr3_aa: CASSQDNEQYF
v_call: TRBV3-1/TRBV3-2; clone_size: .; d_call: .; j_call: TRBJ1-2; cdr3_nt: TGTGCCAGCAGCCCGGACAGTAACTATGGCTACACCTTC; cdr3_aa: CASSPDSNYGYTF
v_call: TRBV2; clone_size: .; d_call: TRBD2; j_call: TRBJ2-5; cdr3_nt: TGTGCCAGCAGCCCCGGACTAGCGGGAGGGACCCAGTACTTC; cdr3_aa: CASSPGLAGGTQYF
v_call: TRBV27; clone_size: .; d_call: .; j_call: TRBJ2-3; cdr3_nt: TGTGCCAGCAGTAGGACTGCTAGCACAGATACGCAGTATTTT; cdr3_aa: CASSRTASTDTQYF
v_call: TRBV6-5; clone_size: .; d_call: .; j_call: TRBJ1-3; cdr3_nt: TGTGCCAGCAGTCGGATTAGCCTCTCTGGAAACACCATATATTTT; cdr3_aa: CASSRISLSGNTIYF
v_call: TRBV5-1; clone_size: .; d_call: .; j_call: TRBJ2-2; cdr3_nt: TGCGCCAGCAGACTAGTCTTTAACACCGGGGAGCTGTTTTTT; cdr3_aa: CASRLVFNTGELFF
v_call: TRBV10-3; clone_size: .; d_call: TRBD1; j_call: TRBJ2-6; cdr3_nt: TGTGCCATCAGGCGACAGGGCGACTACTCTGGGGCCAACGTCCTGACTTTC; cdr3_aa: CAIRRQGDYSGANVLTF
v_call: TRBV7-3; clone_size: .; d_call: TRBD2; j_call: TRBJ2-1; cdr3_nt: TGTGCCAGCAGCTTAAATCCTAGCGGGAGATCTGATGAGCAGTTCTTC; cdr3_aa: CASSLNPSGRSDEQFF
v_call: TRBV4-1; clone_size: once; d_call: TRBD2; j_call: TRBJ2-5; cdr3_nt: TGCGCCAGCAGCCAAGAGGTACCTAGCGGGAGGAGAGAGACCCAGTACTTC; cdr3_aa: CASSQEVPSGRRETQYF
v_call: TRBV5-4; clone_size: .; d_call: TRBD1; j_call: TRBJ1-2; cdr3_nt: TGTGCCAGCAGTTTTGACAGGGGGGATGGCTACACCTTC; cdr3_aa: CASSFDRGDGYTF
v_call: TRBV11-3; clone_size: .; d_call: .; j_call: TRBJ2-2; cdr3_nt: TGTGCCAGCAGCTTTAGCATAGATGGTTCCGGGGAGCTGTTTTTT; cdr3_aa: CASSFSIDGSGELFF
v_call: TRBV5-6; clone_size: .; d_call: TRBD1; j_call: TRBJ1-1; cdr3_nt: TGTGCCAGCAGCTTATTCCCAGGGGGCAGGAGCACTGAAGCTTTCTTT; cdr3_aa: CASSLFPGGRSTEAFF
v_call: TRBV28; clone_size: .; d_call: .; j_call: TRBJ2-7; cdr3_nt: TGTGCCAGCATATTAGGGGGAAGGACCTACGAGCAGTACTTC; cdr3_aa: CASILGGRTYEQYF
v_call: TRBV28; clone_size: once; d_call: .; j_call: TRBJ1-2; cdr3_nt: TGTGCCAGCAGTTTTACGGGGGGAGGCTATGGCTACACCTTC; cdr3_aa: CASSFTGGGYGYTF
v_call: TRBV19; clone_size: .; d_call: TRBD2; j_call: TRBJ2-1; cdr3_nt: TGTGCCAGTAGGTCACCCCCGGGACTAGCGGGCCACAATGAGCAGTTCTTC; cdr3_aa: CASRSPPGLAGHNEQFF
v_call: TRBV2; clone_size: .; d_call: TRBD1; j_call: TRBJ2-7; cdr3_nt: TGTGCCAGCAGTGCCAAGGGGGCACTTTACGAGCAGTACTTC; cdr3_aa: CASSAKGALYEQYF
v_call: TRBV5-1; clone_size: .; d_call: TRBD1; j_call: TRBJ1-2; cdr3_nt: TGCGCCAGCAGCCCTACAGGGGACGGCTACACCTTC; cdr3_aa: CASSPTGDGYTF
v_call: TRBV25-1; clone_size: .; d_call: TRBD2; j_call: TRBJ2-1; cdr3_nt: TGTGCCACTTCGGGAGGCCTTTACAATGAGCAGTTCTTC; cdr3_aa: CATSGGLYNEQFF
v_call: TRBV30; clone_size: .; d_call: TRBD1; j_call: TRBJ1-3; cdr3_nt: TGTGCCTGGAGTCCGGGACAGGTTGGAAACACCATATATTTT; cdr3_aa: CAWSPGQVGNTIYF
v_call: TRBV12-3/TRBV12-4; clone_size: once; d_call: .; j_call: TRBJ2-4; cdr3_nt: TGTGCCAGCAGTTTAGCGGAGAACATTCAGTACTTC; cdr3_aa: CASSLAENIQYF
v_call: TRBV5-1; clone_size: .; d_call: .; j_call: TRBJ2-1; cdr3_nt: TGCGCCAGCAGCTATCAGGGATCCTCCTACAATGAGCAGTTCTTC; cdr3_aa: CASSYQGSSYNEQFF
v_call: TRBV5-1; clone_size: .; d_call: .; j_call: TRBJ2-7; cdr3_nt: TGCGCCAGCAGCCCGGAATATCGACACGAGTCCTACGAGCAGTACTTC; cdr3_aa: CASSPEYRHESYEQYF